The source of this TCR beta chain is a study of OX40 agonist ivuxolimab in advanced cancers. The V gene's germline CDR1 is SGHNT and CDR2 YYREEE (reference sequence). The V and J ends lost 1 base and 4 bases respectively, with 15 bases between them. The CDR3 spans 16 residues. Assay used: immunoSEQ multiplex PCR; TCRdb lists only in-frame clones, some missing. The repertoire includes 65,000 to 80,000 clones, 85% to 90% of them detected once, and 10% to 15% sits in the top ten. Sequencing was performed on CD4+ or CD8+ T cells sorted from blood, taken in a trial of the OX40 agonist ivuxolimab. This chain links TRBV5-4 with TRBJ1-3; possibly TRBD1 for D (5 bases). The receptor was isolated from an adult with an advanced solid tumor such as melanoma, head and neck, liver or kidney cancer. CDR3 coding DNA: TGTGCCAGCAGCTTGCCGGGGGGGATAAGCGGAAACACCATATATTTT. It is translated as CASSLPGGISGNTIYF. The complete variable domain, with remaining parts taken from reference TRBV5-4 and TRBJ1-3, reads ETGVTQSPTHLIKTRGQQVTLRCSSQSGHNTVSWYQQALGQGPQFIFQYYREEENGRGNFPPRFSGLQFPNYSSELNVNALELDDSALYLCASSLPGGISGNTIYFGEGSWLTVV.